This is a list of T cell receptor beta chains from one sample in a study of shared clonotypes between healthy human individuals. The method was immunoSEQ multiplex PCR; TCRdb's version includes in-frame clones alone and lacks a portion of them. The table records around 2.5 million clones, 93% of them present only once. The sequencing input was naive CD4+ T cells from PBMCs. Source of these receptors: a man younger than 35 in good health. Some clones in this sample may be carry-over from other donors' samples. Both conserved end residues are part of each CDR3. Fields, in order: D gene, J gene, V gene, clone size, CDR3 DNA, CDR3 protein. D genes are given only for firm matches. Rows give clone size only sometimes, using once, few, many, or a class for an expanded clone.

>TRBD1|TRBJ1-6|TRBV9|.
TGTGCCAGCAGCGTAGACCCCACAGGGGATTCACCCCTCCACTTT
CASSVDPTGDSPLHF
>.|TRBJ1-4|TRBV18|.
TGTGCCAGCTCACCAAAGCTGGATGAAAAACTGTTTTTT
CASSPKLDEKLFF
>TRBD2|TRBJ2-1|TRBV5-4|.
TGTGCCAGCAGCCCGACTAACCTTCGGACTAGCGGGACTTACAATGAGCAGTTCTTC
CASSPTNLRTSGTYNEQFF
>.|TRBJ2-3|TRBV6-5|.
TGTGCCAGCAAAGGCGGGGTTAGCACAGATACGCAGTATTTT
CASKGGVSTDTQYF
>.|TRBJ1-3|TRBV5-4|.
TGTGCCAGCAGCTTGGCAGGAACGGCTGGAAACACCATATATTTT
CASSLAGTAGNTIYF
>.|TRBJ2-5|TRBV9|.
TGTGCCAGCAGCGCGAGGGAGTTCCAGAAGACCCAGTACTTC
CASSAREFQKTQYF
>.|TRBJ1-1|TRBV10-2|once
TGCGCCAGCAGTGGGACACTCTCTGAAGCTTTCTTT
CASSGTLSEAFF
>TRBD2|TRBJ2-1|TRBV7-9|.
TGTGCCAGCAGCTTCACGACTAGCGGTAGCTCCTACAATGAGCAGTTCTTC
CASSFTTSGSSYNEQFF
>.|TRBJ2-6|TRBV5-6|once
TGTGCCAGCAGCTACTTAGGTACAGGACTCTCTGGGGCCAACGTCCTGACTTTC
CASSYLGTGLSGANVLTF
>.|TRBJ1-6|TRBV7-3|.
TGTGCCAGCAGCTTGGGGGGCGTTTCACCCCTCCACTTT
CASSLGGVSPLHF
>.|TRBJ2-7|TRBV11-3|.
TGTGCCAGCAGCTTGGGCGGAGGGGGGAACGAGCAGTACTTC
CASSLGGGGNEQYF
>TRBD2|TRBJ2-4|TRBV28|.
TGTGCCAGCTTCAATAGCGGGAGGGAACGGTACTTC
CASFNSGRERYF
>.|TRBJ2-1|TRBV19|.
TGTGCCAGTAGTATTCTTGGGGGACCGAGCAATGAGCAGTTCTTC
CASSILGGPSNEQFF
>.|TRBJ1-1|TRBV6-1|.
TGTGCCAGCAGTGAAGCTGGGGGAGCCAGGGCTGAAGCTTTCTTT
CASSEAGGARAEAFF
>.|TRBJ2-3|TRBV4-1|once
TGCGCCAGCAGCCAAGATCAGGTAGATACGCAGTATTTT
CASSQDQVDTQYF
>.|TRBJ2-5|TRBV7-3|.
TGTGCCAGCAGCTTAAGCAGGACACAAGGGACCCAGTACTTC
CASSLSRTQGTQYF
>.|TRBJ1-2|TRBV5-4|.
TGTGCCAGCAGCTTGCAGCCAGCCGGGACTTATGGCTACACCTTC
CASSLQPAGTYGYTF
>TRBD1|TRBJ2-7|TRBV6-1|.
TGTGCCAGCACCTCCGGGACAGGCTCCGAGCAGTACTTC
CASTSGTGSEQYF